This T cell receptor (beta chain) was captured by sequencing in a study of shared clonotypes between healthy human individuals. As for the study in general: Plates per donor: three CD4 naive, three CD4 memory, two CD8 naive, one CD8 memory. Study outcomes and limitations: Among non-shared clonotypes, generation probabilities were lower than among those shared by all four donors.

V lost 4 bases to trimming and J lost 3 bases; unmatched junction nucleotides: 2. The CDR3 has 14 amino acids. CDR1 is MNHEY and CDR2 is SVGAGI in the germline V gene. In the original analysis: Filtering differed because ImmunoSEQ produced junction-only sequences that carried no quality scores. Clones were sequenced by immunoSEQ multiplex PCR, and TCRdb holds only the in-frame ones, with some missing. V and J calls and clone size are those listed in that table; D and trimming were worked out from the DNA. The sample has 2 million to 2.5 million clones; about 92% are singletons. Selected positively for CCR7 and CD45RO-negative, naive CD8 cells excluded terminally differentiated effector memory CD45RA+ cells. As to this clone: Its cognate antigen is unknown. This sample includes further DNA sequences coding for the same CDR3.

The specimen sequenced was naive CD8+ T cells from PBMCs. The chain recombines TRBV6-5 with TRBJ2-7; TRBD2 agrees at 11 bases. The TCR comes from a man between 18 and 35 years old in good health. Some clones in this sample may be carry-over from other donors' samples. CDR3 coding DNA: TGTGCCAGCAGTTCGCTAGCGGGAGGCTACGAGCAGTACTTC. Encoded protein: CASSSLAGGYEQYF.